This T cell receptor beta chain was profiled in a study of blood T cells in healthy people across ages. Germline CDR1 reads DFQATT; CDR2 reads SNEGSKA (reference sequence). The CDR3 is made up of 12 amino acids. The germline V and J ends were trimmed by 7 bases and 0 bases, with 8 bases remaining between them. The authors ran a second PCR of about 6 to 11 cycles using a sample-barcoded 5' primer and a J-beta primer mix. TCRdb itself ran the 5' RACE reads through MiXCR, one entry per CDR3 protein. The sample lists about 760,000 distinct CDR3 sequences, just under 25% occurring once. The same data also went into a second study, on T cells of mothers and their children. This second study says: Per child, around 2.9 million TCR beta CDR3 reads were obtained, against over 9 million per mother. Overlap measured in related mother-child pairs was slightly, non-significantly higher than in unrelated pairs.

This TCR derives from a boy younger than 18 in good health. The specimen sequenced was blood. V gene TRBV20-1 combines with J gene TRBJ2-3, with no clear D. In DNA form, the CDR3 reads TGCAGTGTGACAACTAGCACAGATACGCAGTATTTT. Translating gives CSVTTSTDTQYF.